This T cell receptor beta chain was identified in a study of T cell responses to AZD1222 COVID-19 vaccine. For the study at large: Pooling of second doses given at about 4 or about 12 weeks was done. Study results and caveats: Clonal diversity may have been underestimated in mostly white British donors. Compared with day 0, the breadth and depth of the Spike-specific TCR repertoire rose significantly after two doses of AZD1222. Spike was spanned by vaccine-associated CD4 TCRs, with dominance at 160-218 and 743-854.

Clones were sequenced by immunoSEQ multiplex PCR, and TCRdb holds only the in-frame ones, with some missing. The sample carries about 85,000 clones, roughly nine tenths recorded once. In its sample, this clone was seen a few times. Its antigen is not known. The germline CDR1 and CDR2 sequences are SNHLY and FYNNEI. V shed 6 bases and J shed 0 bases, with 9 bases lying between them. The CDR3 covers 14 residues. Sequenced here: peripheral blood, sampled on day 0 of AZD1222 vaccination. This chain links TRBV2 with TRBJ2-4; either TRBD1 or TRBD2 may supply D (5 bases each). The TCR originated in an adult in good health. CDR3 in amino acids: CASRIGTAKNIQYF. CDR3 sequence (DNA): TGTGCCAGCAGGATTGGGACAGCCAAAAACATTCAGTACTTC.